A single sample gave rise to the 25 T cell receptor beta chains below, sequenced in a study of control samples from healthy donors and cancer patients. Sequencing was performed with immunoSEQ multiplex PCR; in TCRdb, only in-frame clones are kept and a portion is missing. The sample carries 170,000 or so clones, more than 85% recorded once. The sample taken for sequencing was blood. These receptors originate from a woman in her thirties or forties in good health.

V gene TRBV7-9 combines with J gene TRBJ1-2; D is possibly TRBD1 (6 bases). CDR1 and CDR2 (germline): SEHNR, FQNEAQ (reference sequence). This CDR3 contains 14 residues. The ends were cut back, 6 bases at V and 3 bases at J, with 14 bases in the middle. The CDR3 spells CASSKGGLHYGYTF. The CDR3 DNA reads TGTGCCAGCAGTAAGGGGGGACTCCACTATGGCTACACCTTC.

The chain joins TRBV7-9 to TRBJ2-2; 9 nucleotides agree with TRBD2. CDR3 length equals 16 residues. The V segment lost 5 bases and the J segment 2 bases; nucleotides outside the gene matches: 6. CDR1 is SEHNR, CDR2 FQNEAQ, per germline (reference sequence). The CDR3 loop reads CASSPLAGRNTGELFF. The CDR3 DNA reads TGTGCCAGCAGCCCCCTAGCGGGGAGAAACACCGGGGAGCTGTTTTTT.

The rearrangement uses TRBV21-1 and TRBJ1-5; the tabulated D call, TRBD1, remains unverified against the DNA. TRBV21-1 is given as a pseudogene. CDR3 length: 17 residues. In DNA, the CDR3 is TGTGCCAGCAGCAAAGTGGGGGGACAGGGGCAATCCCAGCCCCAGCATTTT. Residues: CASSKVGGQGQSQPQHF.

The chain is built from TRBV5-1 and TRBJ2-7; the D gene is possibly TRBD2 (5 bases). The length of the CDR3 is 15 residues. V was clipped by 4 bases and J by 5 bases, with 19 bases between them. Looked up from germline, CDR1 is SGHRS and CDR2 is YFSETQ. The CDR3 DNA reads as TGCGCCAGCAGCATGAACATCCGGGGTGGGGACGAGCAGTACTTC. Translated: CASSMNIRGGDEQYF.

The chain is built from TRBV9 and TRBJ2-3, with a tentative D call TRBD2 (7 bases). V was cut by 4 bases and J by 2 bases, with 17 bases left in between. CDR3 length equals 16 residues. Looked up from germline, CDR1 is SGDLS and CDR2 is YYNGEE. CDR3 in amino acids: CASSPEGGGTTDTQYF. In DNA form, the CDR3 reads TGTGCCAGCAGCCCGGAGGGGGGGGGAACCACAGATACGCAGTATTTT.

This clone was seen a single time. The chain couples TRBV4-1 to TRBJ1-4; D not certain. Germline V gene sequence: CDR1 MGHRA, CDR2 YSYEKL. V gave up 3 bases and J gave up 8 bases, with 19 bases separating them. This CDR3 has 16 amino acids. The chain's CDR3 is CASSQPTSRVGEKLFF. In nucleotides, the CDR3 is TGCGCCAGCAGCCAGCCCACCTCCCGGGTAGGGGAAAAACTGTTTTTT.

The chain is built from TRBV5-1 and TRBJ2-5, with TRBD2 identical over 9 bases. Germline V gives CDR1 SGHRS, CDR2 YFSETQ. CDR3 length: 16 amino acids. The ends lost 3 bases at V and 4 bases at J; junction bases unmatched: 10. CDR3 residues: CASSSTLRGGRETQYF. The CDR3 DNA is TGCGCCAGCAGCTCCACCCTGCGGGGGGGCCGAGAGACCCAGTACTTC.

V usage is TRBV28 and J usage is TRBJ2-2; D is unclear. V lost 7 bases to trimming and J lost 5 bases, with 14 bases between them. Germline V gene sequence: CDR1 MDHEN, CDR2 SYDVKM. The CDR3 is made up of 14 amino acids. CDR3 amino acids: CASTKWGGTGELFF. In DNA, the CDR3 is TGTGCCAGCACCAAATGGGGTGGAACCGGGGAGCTGTTTTTT.

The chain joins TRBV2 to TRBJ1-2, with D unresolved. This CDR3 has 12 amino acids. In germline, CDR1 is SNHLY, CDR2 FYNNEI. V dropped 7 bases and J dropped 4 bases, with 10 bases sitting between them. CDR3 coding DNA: TGTGCCAGCAAGGCCAGCTTCTATGGCTACACCTTC. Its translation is CASKASFYGYTF. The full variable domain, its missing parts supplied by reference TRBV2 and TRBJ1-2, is EPEVTQTPSHQVTQMGQEVILRCVPISNHLYFYWYRQILGQKVEFLVSFYNNEISEKSEIFDDQFSVERPDGSNFTLKIRSTKLEDSAMYFCASKASFYGYTFGSGTRLTVV.

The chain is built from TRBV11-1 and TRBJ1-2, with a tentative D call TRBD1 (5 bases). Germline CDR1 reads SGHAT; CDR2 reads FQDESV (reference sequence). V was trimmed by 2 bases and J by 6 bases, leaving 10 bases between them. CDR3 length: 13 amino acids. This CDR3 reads CASSLTGDHGYTF. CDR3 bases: TGTGCCAGCAGCTTAACGGGGGATCATGGCTACACCTTC.

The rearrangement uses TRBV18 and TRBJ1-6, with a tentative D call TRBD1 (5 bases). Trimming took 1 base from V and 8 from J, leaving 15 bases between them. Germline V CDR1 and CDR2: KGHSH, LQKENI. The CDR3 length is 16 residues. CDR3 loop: CASSPLPRVQDSPLHF. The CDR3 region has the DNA TGTGCCAGCTCACCACTTCCCAGGGTTCAAGATTCACCCCTCCACTTT.

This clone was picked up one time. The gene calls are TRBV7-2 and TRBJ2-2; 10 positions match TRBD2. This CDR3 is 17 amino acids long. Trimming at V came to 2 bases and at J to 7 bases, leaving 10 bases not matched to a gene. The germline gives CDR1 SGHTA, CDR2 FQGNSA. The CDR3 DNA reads TGTGCCAGCAGCTTACCAGCGGGGGGGCCAATAGGCGGGGAGCTGTTTTTT. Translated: CASSLPAGGPIGGELFF. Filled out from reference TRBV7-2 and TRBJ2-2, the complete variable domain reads GAGVSQSPSNKVTEKGKDVELRCDPISGHTALYWYRQSLGQGLEFLIYFQGNSAPDKSGLPSDRFSAERTGGSVSTLTIQRTQQEDSAVYLCASSLPAGGPIGGELFFGEGSRLTVL.

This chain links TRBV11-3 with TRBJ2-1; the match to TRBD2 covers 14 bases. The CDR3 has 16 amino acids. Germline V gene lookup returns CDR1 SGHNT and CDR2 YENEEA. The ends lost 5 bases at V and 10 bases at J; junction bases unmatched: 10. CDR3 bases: TGTGCCAGCAGCGGCAGACTAGCGGGGGGGCCTCTGGAGCAGTTCTTC. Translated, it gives CASSGRLAGGPLEQFF.

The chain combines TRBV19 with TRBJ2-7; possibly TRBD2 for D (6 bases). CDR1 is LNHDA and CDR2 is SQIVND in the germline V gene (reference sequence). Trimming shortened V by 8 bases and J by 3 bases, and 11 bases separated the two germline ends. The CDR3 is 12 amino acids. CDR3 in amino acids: CASGTAGYEQYF. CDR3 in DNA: TGTGCCAGTGGTACAGCGGGCTACGAGCAGTACTTC.

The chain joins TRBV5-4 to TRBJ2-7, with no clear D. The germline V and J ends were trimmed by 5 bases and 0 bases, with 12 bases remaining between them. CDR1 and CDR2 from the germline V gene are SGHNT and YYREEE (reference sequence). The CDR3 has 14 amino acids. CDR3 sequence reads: CASRSDVSSYEQYF. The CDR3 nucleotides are TGTGCCAGCAGGTCTGACGTTAGCTCCTACGAGCAGTACTTC.

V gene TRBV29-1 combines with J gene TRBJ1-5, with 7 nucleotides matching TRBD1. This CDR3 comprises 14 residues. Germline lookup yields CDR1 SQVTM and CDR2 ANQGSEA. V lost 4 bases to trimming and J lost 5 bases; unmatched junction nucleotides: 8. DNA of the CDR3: TGCAGCGTTGCCGTAACAGGGGTAGATCAGCCCCAGCATTTT. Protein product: CSVAVTGVDQPQHF.

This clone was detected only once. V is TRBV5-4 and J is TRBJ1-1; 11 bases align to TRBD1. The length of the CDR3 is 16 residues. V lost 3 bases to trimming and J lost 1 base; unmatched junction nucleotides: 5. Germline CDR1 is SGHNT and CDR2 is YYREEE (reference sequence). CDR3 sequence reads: CASSSRTGGGNTEAFF. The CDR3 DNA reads TGTGCCAGCAGCTCTCGGACAGGGGGCGGGAACACTGAAGCTTTCTTT.

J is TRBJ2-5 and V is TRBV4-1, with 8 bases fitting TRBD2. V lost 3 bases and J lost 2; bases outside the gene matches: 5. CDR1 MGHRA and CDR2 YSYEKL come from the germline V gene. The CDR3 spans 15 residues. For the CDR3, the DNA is TGCGCCAGCAGCCACCCCGGGGGGGGGCAAGAGACCCAGTACTTC. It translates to CASSHPGGGQETQYF.

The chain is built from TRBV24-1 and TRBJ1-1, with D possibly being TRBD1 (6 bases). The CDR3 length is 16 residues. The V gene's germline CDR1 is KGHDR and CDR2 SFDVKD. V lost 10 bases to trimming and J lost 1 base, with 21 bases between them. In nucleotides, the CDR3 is TGTGCCACTGAGGCGGTTTGGGGGGCTCGGAACACTGAAGCTTTCTTT. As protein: CATEAVWGARNTEAFF.

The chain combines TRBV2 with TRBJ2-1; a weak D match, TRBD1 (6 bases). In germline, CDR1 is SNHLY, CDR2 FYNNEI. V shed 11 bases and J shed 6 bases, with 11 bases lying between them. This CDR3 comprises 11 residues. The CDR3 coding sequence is TGTGCCTCACAGGGCTTCAATGAGCAGTTCTTC. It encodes CASQGFNEQFF. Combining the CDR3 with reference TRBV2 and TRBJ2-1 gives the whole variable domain EPEVTQTPSHQVTQMGQEVILRCVPISNHLYFYWYRQILGQKVEFLVSFYNNEISEKSEIFDDQFSVERPDGSNFTLKIRSTKLEDSAMYFCASQGFNEQFFGPGTRLTVL.

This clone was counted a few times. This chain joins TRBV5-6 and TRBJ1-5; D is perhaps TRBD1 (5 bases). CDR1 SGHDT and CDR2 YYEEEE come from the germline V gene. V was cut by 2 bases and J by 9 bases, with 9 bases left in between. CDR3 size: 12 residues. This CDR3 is CASSFGATPQHF. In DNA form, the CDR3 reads TGTGCCAGCAGCTTCGGGGCCACGCCCCAGCATTTT.

CDR3 in amino acids: CASSPTSMAYEQYF. The CDR3, as DNA: TGTGCCAGCAGCCCGACTAGCATGGCCTACGAGCAGTACTTC. The V gene is TRBV3-1 (or the pseudogene TRBV3-2), the J gene TRBJ2-7, with TRBD2 matching over 7 bases. CDR3 size: 14 residues. CDR1 is LGHDT and CDR2 is YNNKEL in the germline V gene (reference sequence). V shed 4 bases, J shed 2 bases, and the junction held 5 bases outside the gene matches.

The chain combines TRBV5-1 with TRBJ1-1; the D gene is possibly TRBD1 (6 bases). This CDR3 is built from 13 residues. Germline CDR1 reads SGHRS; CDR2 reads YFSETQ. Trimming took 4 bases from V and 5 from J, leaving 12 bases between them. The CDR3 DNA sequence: TGCGCCAGCAGCGCGCAGGGGCAAACTGAAGCTTTCTTT. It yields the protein CASSAQGQTEAFF.

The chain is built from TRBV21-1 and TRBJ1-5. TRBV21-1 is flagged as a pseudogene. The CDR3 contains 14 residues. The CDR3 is CASSKDGVDQPQHF. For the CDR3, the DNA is TGTGCCAGCAGCAAAGATGGGGTGGATCAGCCCCAGCATTTT.

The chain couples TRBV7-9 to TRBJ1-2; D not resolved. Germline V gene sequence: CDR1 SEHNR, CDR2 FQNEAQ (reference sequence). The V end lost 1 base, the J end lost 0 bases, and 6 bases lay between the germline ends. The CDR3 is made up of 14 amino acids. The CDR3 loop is CASSLGSPNYGYTF. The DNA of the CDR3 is TGTGCCAGCAGCTTAGGGTCGCCTAACTATGGCTACACCTTC.